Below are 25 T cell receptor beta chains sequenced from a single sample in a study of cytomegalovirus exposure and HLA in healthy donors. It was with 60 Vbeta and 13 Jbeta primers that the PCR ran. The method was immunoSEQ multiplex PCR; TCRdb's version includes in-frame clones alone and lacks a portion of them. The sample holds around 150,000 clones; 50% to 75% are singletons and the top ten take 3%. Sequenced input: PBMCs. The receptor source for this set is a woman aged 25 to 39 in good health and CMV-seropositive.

CDR3 sequence (DNA): TGCGCCAGCAGCCAACGGGACAACCAAGAGACCCAGTACTTC. It yields the protein CASSQRDNQETQYF. The rearrangement uses TRBV5-1 and TRBJ2-5; possibly TRBD1 for D (6 bases). Germline values: CDR1 SGHRS, CDR2 YFSETQ. The CDR3 loop spans 14 amino acids. V dropped 4 bases and J dropped 0 bases, with 10 bases sitting between them.

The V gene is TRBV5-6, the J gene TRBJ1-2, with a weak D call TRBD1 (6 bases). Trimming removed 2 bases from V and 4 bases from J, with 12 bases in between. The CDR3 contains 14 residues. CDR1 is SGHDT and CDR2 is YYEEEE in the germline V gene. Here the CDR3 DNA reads TGTGCCAGCAGCTTTGAGCACAGGGCCTATGGCTACACCTTC. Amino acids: CASSFEHRAYGYTF.

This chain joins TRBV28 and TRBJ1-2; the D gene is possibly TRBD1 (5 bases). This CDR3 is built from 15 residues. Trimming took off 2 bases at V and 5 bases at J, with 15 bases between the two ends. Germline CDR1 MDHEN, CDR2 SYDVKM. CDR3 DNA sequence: TGTGCCAGCAGTTTAGCTGCGGGGGGTCTGTATGGCTACACCTTC. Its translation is CASSLAAGGLYGYTF.

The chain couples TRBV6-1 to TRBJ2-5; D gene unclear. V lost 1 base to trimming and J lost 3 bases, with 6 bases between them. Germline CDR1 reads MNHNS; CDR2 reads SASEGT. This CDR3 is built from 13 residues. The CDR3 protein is CASSEVFKETQYF. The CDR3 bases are TGTGCCAGCAGTGAAGTATTTAAAGAGACCCAGTACTTC.

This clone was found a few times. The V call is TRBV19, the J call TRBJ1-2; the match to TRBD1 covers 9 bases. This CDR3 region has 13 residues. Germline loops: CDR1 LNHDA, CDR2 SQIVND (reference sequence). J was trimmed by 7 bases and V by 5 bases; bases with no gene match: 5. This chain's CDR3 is CASSLRQGGGYTF. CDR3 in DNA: TGTGCCAGTAGTCTCCGACAGGGGGGTGGCTACACCTTC.

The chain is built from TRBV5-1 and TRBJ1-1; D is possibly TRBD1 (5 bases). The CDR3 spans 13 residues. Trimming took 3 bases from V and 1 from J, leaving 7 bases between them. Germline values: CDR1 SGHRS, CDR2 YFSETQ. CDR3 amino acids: CASSSGQNTEAFF. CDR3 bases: TGCGCCAGCAGCTCCGGACAGAACACTGAAGCTTTCTTT.

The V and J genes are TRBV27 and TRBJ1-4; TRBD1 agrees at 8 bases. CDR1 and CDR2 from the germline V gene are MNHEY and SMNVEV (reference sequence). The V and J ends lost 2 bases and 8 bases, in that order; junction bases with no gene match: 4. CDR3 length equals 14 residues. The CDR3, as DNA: TGTGCCAGCAGTTTACAGGGGGCCCGCGAAAAACTGTTTTTT. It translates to CASSLQGAREKLFF.

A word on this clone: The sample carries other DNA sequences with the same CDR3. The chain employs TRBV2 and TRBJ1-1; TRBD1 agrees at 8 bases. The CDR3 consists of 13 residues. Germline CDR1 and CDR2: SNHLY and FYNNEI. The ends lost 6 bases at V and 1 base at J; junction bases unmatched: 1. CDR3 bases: TGTGCCAGCAGCGGACAGGGGAACACTGAAGCTTTCTTT. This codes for CASSGQGNTEAFF.

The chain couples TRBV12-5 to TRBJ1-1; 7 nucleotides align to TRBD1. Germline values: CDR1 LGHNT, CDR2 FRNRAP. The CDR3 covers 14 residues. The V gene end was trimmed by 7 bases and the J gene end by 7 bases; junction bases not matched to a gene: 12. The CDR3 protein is CASVHLRDSYEAFF. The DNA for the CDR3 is TGTGCTAGTGTCCACCTGCGGGACAGCTATGAAGCTTTCTTT.

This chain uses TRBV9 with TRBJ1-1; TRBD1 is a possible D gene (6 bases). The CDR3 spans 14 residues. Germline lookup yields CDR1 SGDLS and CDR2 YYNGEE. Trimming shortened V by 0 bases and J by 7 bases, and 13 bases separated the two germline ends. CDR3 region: CASSVEQGRGEAFF. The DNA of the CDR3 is TGTGCCAGCAGCGTAGAACAGGGTAGGGGTGAAGCTTTCTTT. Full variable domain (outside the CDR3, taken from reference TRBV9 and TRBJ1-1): DSGVTQTPKHLITATGQRVTLRCSPRSGDLSVYWYQQSLDQGLQFLIQYYNGEERAKGNILERFSAQQFPDLHSELNLSSLELGDSALYFCASSVEQGRGEAFFGQGTRLTVV.

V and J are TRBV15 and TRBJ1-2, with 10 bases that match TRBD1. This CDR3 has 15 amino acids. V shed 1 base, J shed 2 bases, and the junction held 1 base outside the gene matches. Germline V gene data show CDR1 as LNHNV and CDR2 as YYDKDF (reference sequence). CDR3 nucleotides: TGTGCCACCAGCAGAGGGACAGGGGGGAACTATGGCTACACCTTC. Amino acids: CATSRGTGGNYGYTF.

The CDR3 coding sequence is TGTGCCAGCAGCAGACTAGCGGGCTTCTACGAGCAGTACTTC. Protein product: CASSRLAGFYEQYF. The chain links TRBV5-4 to TRBJ2-7, with TRBD2 matching over 10 bases. Germline CDR1 reads SGHNT; CDR2 reads YYREEE (reference sequence). This CDR3 contains 14 residues. V lost 4 bases and J lost 3; bases outside the gene matches: 4. Combining the CDR3 with reference TRBV5-4 and TRBJ2-7 gives the whole variable domain ETGVTQSPTHLIKTRGQQVTLRCSSQSGHNTVSWYQQALGQGPQFIFQYYREEENGRGNFPPRFSGLQFPNYSSELNVNALELDDSALYLCASSRLAGFYEQYFGPGTRLTVT.

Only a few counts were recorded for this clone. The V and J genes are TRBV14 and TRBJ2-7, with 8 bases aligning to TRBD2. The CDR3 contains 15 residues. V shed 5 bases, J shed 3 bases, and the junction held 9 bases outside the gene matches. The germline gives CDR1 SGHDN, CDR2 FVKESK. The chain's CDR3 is CASSWGRLAGYEQYF. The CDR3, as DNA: TGTGCCAGCAGCTGGGGACGGCTAGCGGGCTACGAGCAGTACTTC.

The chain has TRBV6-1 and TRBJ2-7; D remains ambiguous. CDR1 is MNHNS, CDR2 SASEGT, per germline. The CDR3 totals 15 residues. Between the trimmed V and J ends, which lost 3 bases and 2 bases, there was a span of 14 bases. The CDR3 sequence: CASSDWAAGPYEQYF. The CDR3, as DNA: TGTGCCAGCAGTGACTGGGCAGCCGGTCCCTACGAGCAGTACTTC.

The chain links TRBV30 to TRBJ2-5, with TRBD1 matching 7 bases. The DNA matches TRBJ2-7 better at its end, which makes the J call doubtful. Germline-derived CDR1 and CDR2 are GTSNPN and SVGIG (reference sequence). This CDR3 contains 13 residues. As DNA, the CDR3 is TGTGCCTGGATTCGGGACAGATCCTACGAGCAGTACTTC. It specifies CAWIRDRSYEQYF.

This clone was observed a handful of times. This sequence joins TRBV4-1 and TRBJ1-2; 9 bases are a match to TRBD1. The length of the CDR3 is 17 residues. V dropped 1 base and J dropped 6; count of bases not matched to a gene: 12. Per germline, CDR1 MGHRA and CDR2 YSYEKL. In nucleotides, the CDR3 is TGCGCCAGCAGCCAAGTGGGCGCGGGACAGGGAATGGATGGCTACACCTTC. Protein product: CASSQVGAGQGMDGYTF.

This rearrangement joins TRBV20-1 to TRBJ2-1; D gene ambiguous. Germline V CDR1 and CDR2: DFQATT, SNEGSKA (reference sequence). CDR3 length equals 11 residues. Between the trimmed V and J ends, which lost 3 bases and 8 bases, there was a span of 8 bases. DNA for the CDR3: TGCAGTGCTAGTAGCAGCGATGAGCAGTTCTTC. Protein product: CSASSSDEQFF.

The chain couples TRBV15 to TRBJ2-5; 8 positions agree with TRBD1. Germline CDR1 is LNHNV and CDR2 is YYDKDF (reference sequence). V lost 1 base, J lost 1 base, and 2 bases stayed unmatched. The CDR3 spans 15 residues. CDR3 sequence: CATSRAGQGQETQYF. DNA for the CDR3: TGTGCCACCAGCAGAGCCGGACAGGGCCAAGAGACCCAGTACTTC.

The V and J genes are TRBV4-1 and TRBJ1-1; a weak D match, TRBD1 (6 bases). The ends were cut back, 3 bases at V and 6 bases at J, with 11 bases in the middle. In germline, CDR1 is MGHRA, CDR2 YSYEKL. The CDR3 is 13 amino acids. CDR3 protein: CASSHQGSAEAFF. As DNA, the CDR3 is TGCGCCAGCAGCCACCAGGGGTCCGCTGAAGCTTTCTTT.

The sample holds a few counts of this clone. CDR3 DNA sequence: TGTGCCAGCAGCCAGGGACAGTGGAACACTGAAGCTTTCTTT. Its protein is CASSQGQWNTEAFF. The chain employs TRBV7-2 and TRBJ1-1, with 7 bases that match TRBD1. The CDR3 is 14 amino acids. Germline V gene lookup returns CDR1 SGHTA and CDR2 FQGNSA. Germline trimming cut 5 bases from V and 1 base from J; bases unmatched to any gene: 4.

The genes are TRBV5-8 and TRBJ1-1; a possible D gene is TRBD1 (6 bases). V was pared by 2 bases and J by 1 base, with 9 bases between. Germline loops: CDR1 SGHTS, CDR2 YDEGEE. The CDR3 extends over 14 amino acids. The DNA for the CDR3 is TGTGCCAGCAGCTTAGGACAGCCGAACACTGAAGCTTTCTTT. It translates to CASSLGQPNTEAFF.

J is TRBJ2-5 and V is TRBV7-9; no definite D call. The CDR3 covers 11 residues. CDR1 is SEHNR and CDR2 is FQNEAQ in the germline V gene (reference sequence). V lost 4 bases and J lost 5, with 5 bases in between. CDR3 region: CASSSFETQYF. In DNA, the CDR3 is TGTGCCAGCAGCTCATTTGAGACCCAGTACTTC.

The CDR3 protein is CASSLAGGYGYTF. In nucleotides, the CDR3 is TGTGCCAGCAGCTTGGCAGGGGGCTATGGCTACACCTTC. The chain has TRBV5-8 and TRBJ1-2; the match to TRBD1 covers 7 bases. Germline values: CDR1 SGHTS, CDR2 YDEGEE. The trim removed 0 bases at V and 4 bases at J, leaving 0 bases unmatched. The CDR3 is made up of 13 amino acids. Based on the CDR3 plus reference TRBV5-8 and TRBJ1-2, the full variable domain is EAGVTQSPTHLIKTRGQQATLRCSPISGHTSVYWYQQALGLGLQFLLWYDEGEERNRGNFPPRFSGRQFPNYSSELNVNALELEDSALYLCASSLAGGYGYTFGSGTRLTVV.

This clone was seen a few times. This CDR3 is CASSPGGMNTEAFF. CDR3 in DNA: TGTGCCAGCAGCCCAGGGGGGATGAACACTGAAGCTTTCTTT. The J gene is TRBJ1-1, the V gene TRBV7-9; 7 bases match TRBD1. The V gene end was trimmed by 5 bases and the J gene end by 0 bases; junction bases not matched to a gene: 3. Germline loops: CDR1 SEHNR, CDR2 FQNEAQ (reference sequence). The length of the CDR3 is 14 residues.

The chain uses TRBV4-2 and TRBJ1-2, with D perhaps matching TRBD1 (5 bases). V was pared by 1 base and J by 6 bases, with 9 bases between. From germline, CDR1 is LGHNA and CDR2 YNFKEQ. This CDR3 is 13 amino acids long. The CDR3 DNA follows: TGTGCCAGCAGCCAAGTTTTAGGGGATGGCTACACCTTC. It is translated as CASSQVLGDGYTF.